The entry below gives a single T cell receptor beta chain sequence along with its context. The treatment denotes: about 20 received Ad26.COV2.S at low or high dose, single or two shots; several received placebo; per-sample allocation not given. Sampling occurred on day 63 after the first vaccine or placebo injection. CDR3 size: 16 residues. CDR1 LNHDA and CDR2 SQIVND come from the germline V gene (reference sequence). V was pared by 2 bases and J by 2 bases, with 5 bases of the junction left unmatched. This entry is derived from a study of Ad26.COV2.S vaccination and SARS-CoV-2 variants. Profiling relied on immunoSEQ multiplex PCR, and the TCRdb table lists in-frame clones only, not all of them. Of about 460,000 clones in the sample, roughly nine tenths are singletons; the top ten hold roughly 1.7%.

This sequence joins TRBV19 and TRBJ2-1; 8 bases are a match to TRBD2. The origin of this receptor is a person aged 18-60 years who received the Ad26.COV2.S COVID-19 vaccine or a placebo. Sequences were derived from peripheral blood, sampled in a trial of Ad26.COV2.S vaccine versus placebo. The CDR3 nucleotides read TGTGCCAGTAGTATATTAGCGGGAAGGGCCTACAATGAGCAGTTCTTC. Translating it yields CASSILAGRAYNEQFF.